This T cell receptor (beta chain) stems from a study of CD8 T cells in Susac syndrome. Through negative isolation, CD4+ and CD8+ T cells were obtained, while TEMRA cells were enriched using FACS. The CDR3 contains 15 residues. Germline-derived CDR1 and CDR2 are SQVTM and ANQGSEA. V dropped 4 bases and J dropped 0 bases, with 12 bases sitting between them. The authors reverse transcribed roughly 0.5 to 1 ug RNA with random hexamers. In TCRdb, the immunoSEQ multiplex PCR reads were re-called with MiXCR into one record per CDR3 protein. The data hold about 210,000 distinct CDR3 sequences, with roughly 94% observed a single time.

The sequenced sample was CD4+ T cells from PBMCs. The chain couples TRBV29-1 to TRBJ1-4, with D hard to call. This clonotype was sampled from a human donor in good health. The CDR3 region is CSVGGFGATNEKLFF. The CDR3 region has the DNA TGCAGCGTTGGCGGGTTTGGGGCAACTAATGAAAAACTGTTTTTT.